Detailed here is one T cell receptor (beta chain). The data were obtained in a study of control samples from healthy donors and cancer patients. Clones were read by immunoSEQ multiplex PCR, and TCRdb kept only the in-frame ones, dropping some. The data hold under 200,000 clones, with about 95% observed a single time. V was pared by 6 bases and J by 0 bases, with 23 bases between. The CDR3 covers 18 residues. Germline V lookup: CDR1 SNHLY, CDR2 FYNNEI. The genes are TRBV2 and TRBJ1-1, with TRBD1 as a possible D gene (6 bases). The sequencing input was PBMCs. The receptor was isolated from a man aged 60 to 75 with colorectal cancer. CDR3 sequence reads: CASSLGGYRHGVNTEAFF. As DNA, the CDR3 is TGTGCCAGCAGCTTAGGGGGATATCGGCATGGAGTGAACACTGAAGCTTTCTTT. Filled out from reference TRBV2 and TRBJ1-1, the complete variable domain reads EPEVTQTPSHQVTQMGQEVILRCVPISNHLYFYWYRQILGQKVEFLVSFYNNEISEKSEIFDDQFSVERPDGSNFTLKIRSTKLEDSAMYFCASSLGGYRHGVNTEAFFGQGTRLTVV.